The source of this T cell receptor (beta chain) is a study of cytomegalovirus exposure and HLA in healthy donors. The study, taken as a whole, reports: Later analysis indicated greater clonal expansion among HLA-associated TCR beta chains than among equally common other chains.

Notes on this clone: The antigen is not known.

V lost 5 bases to trimming and J lost 2 bases; unmatched junction nucleotides: 4. The germline V gene has CDR1 MNHEY and CDR2 SVGAGI. This CDR3 spans 15 amino acids. With 60 Vbeta and 13 Jbeta primers, the PCR was carried out. Sequencing used immunoSEQ multiplex PCR; TCRdb keeps in-frame clones, though not all of them. Of 50,000 to 70,000 clones detected, approximately 60% appear once; the ten largest clones hold around 2.8%. The receptor was derived from a man aged 25 to 40 in good health and CMV-seronegative. The chain couples TRBV6-5 to TRBJ1-3; 9 nucleotides match TRBD1. Sequencing was done on a sample of PBMCs. Here the CDR3 reads CASSRQGVPGNTIYF. The CDR3 DNA is TGTGCCAGCAGTCGACAGGGGGTTCCTGGAAACACCATATATTTT.